This T cell receptor (beta chain) was captured by sequencing in a study of T-cell memory formation after mild COVID-19. As for the study in general: Largely, TCR clusters stayed within a single donor.

This clonotype was observed a few times. The target antigen is unknown. Using its own MiXCR run on the 5' RACE reads, TCRdb lists one record per CDR3 protein. The sample holds some 100,000 distinct CDR3 sequences, around 10% seen once. Looked up from germline, CDR1 is SGHDT and CDR2 is YYEEEE. Unmatched junction bases numbered 9, after V lost 0 bases and J lost 2 bases. This CDR3 is built from 17 residues. Study observations and caveats: The study detected some responding clones in pre-infection memory, suggesting cross-reactive memory joined.

The receptor's source is a man younger than 35 who had mild COVID-19 (a few samples of this study predate the infection). Cell type and time point are not known. The sample taken for sequencing was PBMCs or a T cell subset sorted from them (not recorded which). V and J are TRBV5-6 and TRBJ2-3, with 7 bases matching TRBD2. The CDR3 loop is CASSLDAAGLDTDTQYF. The CDR3 region has the DNA TGTGCCAGCAGCTTGGACGCAGCGGGGCTTGACACAGATACGCAGTATTTT. Using reference TRBV5-6 and TRBJ2-3 for the parts outside the CDR3, the full variable domain is DAGVTQSPTHLIKTRGQQVTLRCSPKSGHDTVSWYQQALGQGPQFIFQYYEEEERQRGNFPDRFSGHQFPNYSSELNVNALLLGDSALYLCASSLDAAGLDTDTQYFGPGTRLTVL.